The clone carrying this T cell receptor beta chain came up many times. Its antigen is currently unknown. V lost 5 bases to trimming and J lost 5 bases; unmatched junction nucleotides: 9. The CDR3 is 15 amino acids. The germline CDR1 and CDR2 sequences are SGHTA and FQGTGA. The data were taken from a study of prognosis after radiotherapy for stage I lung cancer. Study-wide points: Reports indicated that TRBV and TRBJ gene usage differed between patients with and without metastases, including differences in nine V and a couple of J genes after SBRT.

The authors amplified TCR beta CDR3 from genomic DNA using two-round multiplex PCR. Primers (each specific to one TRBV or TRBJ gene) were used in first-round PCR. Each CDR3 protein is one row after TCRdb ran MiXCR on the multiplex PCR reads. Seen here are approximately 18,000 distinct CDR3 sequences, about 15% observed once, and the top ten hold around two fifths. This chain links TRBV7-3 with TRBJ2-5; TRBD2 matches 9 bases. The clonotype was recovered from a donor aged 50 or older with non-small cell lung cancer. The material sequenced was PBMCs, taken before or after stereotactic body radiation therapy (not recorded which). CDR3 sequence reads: CASSPGGTSHETQYF. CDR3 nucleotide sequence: TGTGCCAGCAGCCCGGGCGGGACTAGCCACGAGACCCAGTACTTC.